The 31 T cell receptor beta chains below come from one sample, sequenced in a study of T cells in Graves' hyperthyroidism and ophthalmopathy. Amplification targeted TCR beta CDR3 regions from RNA transcripts. HTBI primers were employed in a first-round RT-PCR of the TCR CDR3. MiXCR was run by TCRdb on the multiplex PCR reads, yielding one entry per CDR3 protein. The repertoire includes 150,000 or so distinct CDR3 sequences, 9.4% of them detected once, and approximately 20% sits in the top ten. Sample: blood. These receptors were obtained from a woman aged 18 to 35 with Graves' hyperthyroidism that later progressed to Graves' ophthalmopathy.

This clonotype has at least ten counts. V gene TRBV11-1 combines with J gene TRBJ1-1; TRBD1 matches 8 bases. The length of the CDR3 is 16 residues. Germline CDR1 and CDR2: SGHAT and FQDESV (reference sequence). J lost 4 bases, V lost 3 bases, and 10 bases had no gene match. The CDR3 reads CASSFSTGESGTEAFF. CDR3 DNA: TGTGCCAGCAGCTTCTCGACAGGGGAGTCGGGCACTGAAGCTTTCTTT. Based on the CDR3 plus reference TRBV11-1 and TRBJ1-1, the full variable domain is EAEVAQSPRYKITEKSQAVAFWCDPISGHATLYWYRQILGQGPELLVQFQDESVVDDSQLPKDRFSAERLKGVDSTLKIQPAELGDSAMYLCASSFSTGESGTEAFFGQGTRLTVV.

This clonotype was observed at least ten times. The J gene is TRBJ1-2, the V gene TRBV6-1, with D perhaps TRBD1 (5 bases). Germline loops: CDR1 MNHNS, CDR2 SASEGT. V gave up 7 bases and J gave up 3 bases, with 12 bases separating them. This CDR3 has 13 amino acids. The CDR3 nucleotides are TGTGCCAGCACCCCAGACAGAGACTATGGCTACACCTTC. Translated, it gives CASTPDRDYGYTF.

This clonotype came up a few times. V and J are TRBV10-3 and TRBJ2-3; D ambiguous. Germline V gene lookup returns CDR1 ENHRY and CDR2 SYGVKD. The V end lost 3 bases, the J end lost 0 bases, and 13 bases lay between the germline ends. The CDR3 is 16 amino acids. Here the CDR3 DNA reads TGTGCCATCAGTGATTTAGGGAAAAATAGCACAGATACGCAGTATTTT. The encoded protein is CAISDLGKNSTDTQYF.

Ten or more counts support this clonotype. The CDR3 DNA follows: TGTGCCAGCAGTGAAGGAGACAGGGGGTCTGGAAACACCATATATTTT. It codes for CASSEGDRGSGNTIYF. This chain uses TRBV2 with TRBJ1-3; 9 nucleotides line up with TRBD1. J lost 1 base, V lost 1 base, and 2 bases had no gene match. The CDR3 has 16 amino acids. Germline V gene lookup returns CDR1 SNHLY and CDR2 FYNNEI.

This clonotype was observed at least ten times. The chain uses TRBV7-9 and TRBJ1-2; D is unresolved. V lost 0 bases and J 1 base, leaving 3 bases between the germline ends. This CDR3 has 13 amino acids. Per the germline V gene, CDR1 is SEHNR and CDR2 is FQNEAQ (reference sequence). This chain's CDR3 is CASSLASNYGYTF. CDR3 DNA: TGTGCCAGCAGCTTAGCGAGTAACTATGGCTACACCTTC.

This clonotype was observed at least ten times. The rearrangement joins TRBV7-6 to TRBJ1-1; D unresolved. CDR3 length: 15 amino acids. The germline CDR1 and CDR2 sequences are SGHVS and FNYEAQ. Between the trimmed V and J ends, which lost 1 base and 1 base, there was a span of 10 bases. The CDR3 protein is CASSLERVENTEAFF. The CDR3 DNA sequence: TGTGCCAGCAGCTTAGAACGGGTTGAGAACACTGAAGCTTTCTTT.

Ten or more counts support this clonotype. The genes are TRBV3-1 and TRBJ2-3; no firm D call. The CDR3 is 14 residues long. Germline V gene data show CDR1 as LGHDT and CDR2 as YNNKEL (reference sequence). V lost 0 bases and J lost 4, with 8 bases in between. In DNA, the CDR3 is TGTGCCAGCAGCCAAGATGCCCCAGCAGATACGCAGTATTTT. Its translation: CASSQDAPADTQYF.

A few counts support this clonotype. This sequence joins TRBV4-1 and TRBJ2-3; the match to TRBD2 covers 14 bases. The CDR3 contains 18 residues. Germline V CDR1 and CDR2: MGHRA, YSYEKL. With V trimmed by 4 bases and J by 4 bases, 10 bases remained unmatched. DNA of the CDR3: TGCGCCAGCAGCCCGGGACTAGCGGGAGTGTCGACGCCAGATACGCAGTATTTT. Its translation is CASSPGLAGVSTPDTQYF.

This clonotype was picked up many times. V and J are TRBV11-2 and TRBJ2-7, with D unclear. V was shortened by 3 bases and J by 2 bases, with 11 bases between the two germline ends. The CDR3 extends over 14 amino acids. Germline V lookup: CDR1 SGHAT, CDR2 FQNNGV. In nucleotides, the CDR3 is TGTGCCAGCAGCTTTAGTCACAGAACCTACGAGCAGTACTTC. Translation gives CASSFSHRTYEQYF. The full variable domain, in which reference TRBV11-2 and TRBJ2-7 provide the parts outside the CDR3, is EAGVAQSPRYKIIEKRQSVAFWCNPISGHATLYWYQQILGQGPKLLIQFQNNGVVDDSQLPKDRFSAERLKGVDSTLKIQPAKLEDSAVYLCASSFSHRTYEQYFGPGTRLTVT.

The chain employs TRBV9 and TRBJ2-2; D is possibly TRBD1 (5 bases). Trimming removed 0 bases from V and 4 bases from J, with 10 bases in between. This CDR3 contains 15 residues. Germline V gene data show CDR1 as SGDLS and CDR2 as YYNGEE. CDR3 DNA sequence: TGTGCCAGCAGCGTAGGGTATAGGGGCACCGGGGAGCTGTTTTTT. Protein product: CASSVGYRGTGELFF.

This clonotype appeared many times. CDR3 sequence reads: CASSLVRTSGNTGELFF. CDR3 nucleotides: TGTGCCAGCAGCTTAGTACGGACTAGCGGGAACACCGGGGAGCTGTTTTTT. The chain has TRBV11-2 and TRBJ2-2, with TRBD2 matching over 10 bases. Germline trimming cut 1 base from V and 1 base from J; bases unmatched to any gene: 3. The CDR3 totals 17 residues. Germline CDR1 is SGHAT and CDR2 is FQNNGV.

This clonotype was observed many times. The V and J genes are TRBV30 and TRBJ1-5; TRBD1 matches 9 bases. Germline loops: CDR1 GTSNPN, CDR2 SVGIG (reference sequence). V was clipped by 2 bases and J by 5 bases; unmatched bases: 13. The CDR3 is 17 amino acids. The CDR3 reads CAWSPRVGTGNHQPQHF. The CDR3 coding sequence is TGTGCCTGGAGTCCCCGCGTCGGGACAGGGAACCATCAGCCCCAGCATTTT.

This clonotype was seen more than once but under ten times. The V and J genes are TRBV20-1 and TRBJ2-3, with TRBD2 matching 13 bases. The V and J ends lost 5 bases and 6 bases, in that order; junction bases with no gene match: 5. This CDR3 spans 14 amino acids. CDR1 and CDR2 (germline): DFQATT, SNEGSKA (reference sequence). This CDR3 reads CSAGLAGAPDTQYF. As DNA, the CDR3 is TGCAGTGCTGGACTAGCGGGAGCACCTGATACGCAGTATTTT.

This chain uses TRBV3-1 with TRBJ1-1; 8 bases are shared with TRBD1. J was trimmed by 8 bases and V by 4 bases; bases with no gene match: 3. This CDR3 has 12 residues. CDR1 and CDR2 from the germline V gene are LGHDT and YNNKEL (reference sequence). The CDR3 protein is CASSRRTGEAFF. The CDR3 nucleotides read TGTGCCAGCAGCCGCCGGACAGGGGAAGCTTTCTTT.

This clonotype appeared many times. The chain is built from TRBV29-1 and TRBJ2-7, with unresolved D. Per germline, CDR1 SQVTM and CDR2 ANQGSEA. CDR3 size: 12 residues. V lost 7 bases and J 1 base, leaving 11 bases between the germline ends. This CDR3 is CSGMTLSYEQYF. The CDR3, as DNA: TGCAGCGGGATGACCCTTTCCTACGAGCAGTACTTC.

There are a few counts of this clonotype. The chain employs TRBV7-8 and TRBJ1-4, with D possibly matching TRBD1 (6 bases). This CDR3 is built from 15 residues. V dropped 3 bases and J dropped 4 bases, with 12 bases sitting between them. Germline V lookup: CDR1 SGHVS, CDR2 FQNEAQ. The CDR3, as DNA: TGTGCCAGCAGCTTCACCAGGACAGATAATGAAAAACTGTTTTTT. Its protein is CASSFTRTDNEKLFF.

This clonotype was counted many times. The gene calls are TRBV14 and TRBJ1-1, with TRBD1 matching over 9 bases. Germline loops: CDR1 SGHDN, CDR2 FVKESK. V trimming: 4 bases; J trimming: 3 bases; junction bases outside the gene matches: 3. This CDR3 spans 14 amino acids. CDR3 region: CASSPGQGDTEAFF. The CDR3 DNA reads TGTGCCAGCAGCCCGGGACAGGGTGACACTGAAGCTTTCTTT.

The genes are TRBV11-2 and TRBJ1-2; D is possibly TRBD1 (6 bases). The V gene lost 6 bases and the J gene lost 7 bases, with 18 bases spanning the gap. Germline loops: CDR1 SGHAT, CDR2 FQNNGV. This CDR3 contains 14 residues. The CDR3 is CASSQIGGWGGYTF. The CDR3, as DNA: TGTGCCAGCAGTCAAATAGGGGGGTGGGGTGGCTACACCTTC.

The chain combines TRBV5-6 with TRBJ1-2; D unresolved. The CDR3 is 14 amino acids. CDR1 SGHDT and CDR2 YYEEEE come from the germline V gene. The V end was cut by 1 base, the J end by 6 bases, with 13 bases between. The CDR3 sequence: CASSLPGTPHGYTF. The CDR3 coding sequence is TGTGCCAGCAGCTTGCCAGGAACCCCTCATGGCTACACCTTC.

This clonotype was observed at least ten times. The gene calls are TRBV11-2 and TRBJ1-4, with D uncertain. V was cut by 4 bases and J by 11 bases, with 26 bases left in between. Germline lookup yields CDR1 SGHAT and CDR2 FQNNGV. This CDR3 comprises 17 residues. CDR3 DNA sequence: TGTGCCAGCAGCTCACATACGAAGACGGCCGGCATCGGGAAACTGTTTTTT. Residues: CASSSHTKTAGIGKLFF.

The J gene is TRBJ1-2, the V gene TRBV10-3; TRBD1 aligns across 7 bases. J lost 2 bases, V lost 2 bases, and 5 bases had no gene match. CDR1 is ENHRY and CDR2 is SYGVKD in the germline V gene. The CDR3 is 15 residues long. The CDR3 nucleotides are TGTGCCATCAGTGAGGTTTTACAGGGGAACTATGGCTACACCTTC. Its protein is CAISEVLQGNYGYTF.

This clonotype showed up just a few times. V is TRBV11-3 and J is TRBJ2-2; 7 bases line up with TRBD2. Germline V gene lookup returns CDR1 SGHNT and CDR2 YENEEA. The CDR3 length is 17 residues. After removal of 5 bases from V and 4 bases from J, the junction contained 13 bases not matched to a gene. The CDR3 loop is CASSQRRAGIFTGELFF. The CDR3 coding sequence is TGTGCCAGCAGCCAAAGACGAGCGGGGATATTCACCGGGGAGCTGTTTTTT.

Only a few counts were recorded for this clonotype. This chain joins TRBV29-1 and TRBJ2-1; 12 bases fit TRBD2. Losses at the gene ends were 4 bases for V and 8 bases for J; bases not matched to a gene: 9. Germline V CDR1 and CDR2: SQVTM, ANQGSEA. The CDR3 sequence is 15 residues long. This CDR3 reads CSVAAFPSGRDEQFF. DNA of the CDR3: TGCAGCGTTGCGGCTTTTCCTAGCGGGAGGGATGAGCAGTTCTTC.

In its sample, this clonotype was seen many times. The V gene is TRBV20-1, the J gene TRBJ2-2; D is uncertain. The CDR3 length is 16 residues. Trimming pared 4 bases from V and 0 bases from J, leaving 15 bases between. CDR1 and CDR2 from the germline V gene are DFQATT and SNEGSKA (reference sequence). CDR3 DNA: TGCAGTGCTACGACTGCCTCACCAACGAACACCGGGGAGCTGTTTTTT. It is translated as CSATTASPTNTGELFF.

There are many counts of this clonotype. The V call is TRBV12-3 or TRBV12-4, the J call TRBJ1-3; no reliable D call. The CDR3 covers 15 residues. Trimming stripped 7 bases from V and 0 bases from J, with 13 bases between. The CDR3 loop is CASTPNGISGNTIYF. CDR3 nucleotides: TGTGCCAGCACTCCAAACGGGATCTCTGGAAACACCATATATTTT.

Ten or more counts support this clonotype. This sequence joins TRBV19 and TRBJ2-7; possibly TRBD2 for D (7 bases). V lost 5 bases and J lost 5, with 19 bases in between. Germline assignment: CDR1 LNHDA and CDR2 SQIVND (reference sequence). The CDR3 is made up of 15 amino acids. In DNA form, the CDR3 reads TGTGCCAGTAGTTCCGGAGGGGGGGGAAGCCACGAGCAGTACTTC. Translation gives CASSSGGGGSHEQYF.

This clonotype was detected ten times or more. The genes are TRBV6-1 and TRBJ1-5; D might be TRBD1 (6 bases). This CDR3 comprises 13 residues. Germline V CDR1 and CDR2: MNHNS, SASEGT. With 8 bases removed from V and 5 bases from J, the gap between germline ends came to 13 bases. The CDR3: CASRGRKDQPQHF. The CDR3 nucleotides are TGTGCCAGCCGGGGGCGCAAAGATCAGCCCCAGCATTTT.

This clonotype was recorded at least ten times. V gene TRBV4-1 combines with J gene TRBJ2-1, with 13 bases that match TRBD2. CDR1 and CDR2 from the germline V gene are MGHRA and YSYEKL. The V and J ends lost 1 base and 7 bases, in that order; junction bases with no gene match: 10. This CDR3 region has 18 residues. The CDR3 DNA is TGCGCCAGCAGCCAAGTAGATCTGGGACTAGCGGGAAGTAATGAGCAGTTCTTC. This sequence encodes CASSQVDLGLAGSNEQFF.

The chain employs TRBV5-6 and TRBJ2-1; 12 bases map to TRBD2. In germline, CDR1 is SGHDT, CDR2 YYEEEE. The V segment lost 2 bases and the J segment 4 bases; nucleotides outside the gene matches: 4. CDR3 size: 16 residues. CDR3 in amino acids: CASSFSSGGAYNEQFF. The DNA of the CDR3 is TGTGCCAGCAGCTTCTCTAGCGGGGGGGCGTACAATGAGCAGTTCTTC.

At least ten counts were recorded for this clonotype. This rearrangement joins TRBV2 to TRBJ2-3, with D unclear. The CDR3 length is 14 residues. V was clipped by 1 base and J by 9 bases, with 14 bases between them. In germline, CDR1 is SNHLY, CDR2 FYNNEI. CDR3 in amino acids: CASSEVATSGTQYF. The CDR3 nucleotides are TGTGCCAGCAGTGAAGTGGCTACCTCAGGCACGCAGTATTTT.

This clonotype was seen at least ten times. The J gene is TRBJ1-6, the V gene TRBV20-1, with D possibly TRBD1 on 6 matching bases. Germline lookup yields CDR1 DFQATT and CDR2 SNEGSKA (reference sequence). Trimming removed 6 bases from V and 7 bases from J, with 19 bases in between. This CDR3 contains 15 residues. The CDR3: CSALSGGRKNSPLHF. The CDR3 DNA reads as TGCAGTGCCCTGTCCGGGGGCCGGAAAAATTCACCCCTCCACTTT.